These 30 T cell receptor beta chains originate from one sample sequenced in a study of blood T cells in healthy people across ages. Together with a sample-barcoded 5' primer, a J-beta primer mix was included in a second PCR lasting about 7 to 11 cycles. A single record per CDR3 protein comes from TCRdb applying MiXCR to the 5' RACE reads. In the table there are over a million distinct CDR3 sequences, around 59% of which are singletons. Sequencing was performed on blood. The receptor set was obtained from a man aged 18 to 30 in good health.

This clonotype was observed a few times. The chain links TRBV4-1 to TRBJ1-2; D is uncertain. The CDR3 spans 14 residues. V lost 0 bases to trimming and J lost 7 bases, with 12 bases between them. In germline, CDR1 is MGHRA, CDR2 YSYEKL. The CDR3 DNA follows: TGCGCCAGCAGCCAAGATCGTGGCAGCCGTGGCTACACCTTC. It translates to CASSQDRGSRGYTF.

This clonotype was seen only a few times. This chain connects TRBV9 to TRBJ2-1; D perhaps matches TRBD1 (5 bases). Germline loops: CDR1 SGDLS, CDR2 YYNGEE. This CDR3 spans 14 amino acids. The V end lost 0 bases, the J end lost 8 bases, and 12 bases lay between the germline ends. The CDR3 bases are TGTGCCAGCAGCGTAGCTCTAGGGGTCCATGAGCAGTTCTTC. Translating gives CASSVALGVHEQFF.

The chain has TRBV12-3 or TRBV12-4 and TRBJ2-5; D may be TRBD2 (6 bases). The CDR3 loop spans 14 amino acids. The ends were cut back, 6 bases at V and 4 bases at J, with 15 bases in the middle. The CDR3 is CASSRPSAVETQYF. The CDR3, as DNA: TGTGCCAGCAGCCGCCCTAGCGCGGTAGAGACCCAGTACTTC.

V usage is TRBV9 and J usage is TRBJ2-7; no clear D. Trimming cost V 1 base and J 2 bases, with 7 bases left between them. Germline V CDR1 and CDR2: SGDLS, YYNGEE. The CDR3 consists of 13 residues. The CDR3 reads CASSVNPTYEQYF. In DNA form, the CDR3 reads TGTGCCAGCAGCGTAAATCCCACCTACGAGCAGTACTTC.

Points on this clonotype: One junction end disagrees with the germline gene, perhaps due to a read error. This chain connects TRBV11-3 to TRBJ2-3, with 10 positions matching TRBD1. The CDR3 consists of 15 residues. Germline assignment: CDR1 SGHNT and CDR2 YENEEA. The chain's CDR3 is CARSLGQGETDTQYF. The DNA of the CDR3 is TGTGCCAGAAGCTTAGGACAGGGGGAGACAGATACGCAGTATTTT.

The chain employs TRBV20-1 and TRBJ2-5, with 7 bases that match TRBD2. CDR3 size: 13 residues. The trim removed 2 bases at V and 2 bases at J, leaving 2 bases unmatched. Germline V lookup: CDR1 DFQATT, CDR2 SNEGSKA (reference sequence). The CDR3 DNA reads TGCAGTGCTAGATGGGGGGGGCAAGAGACCCAGTACTTC. Protein product: CSARWGGQETQYF.

The rearrangement uses TRBV4-3 and TRBJ2-5; a weak D match, TRBD2 (7 bases). The CDR3 loop spans 16 amino acids. Germline V gene sequence: CDR1 LGHNA, CDR2 YSLEER. The V end was cut by 3 bases, the J end by 2 bases, with 16 bases between. The CDR3 is CASSHLTEGGQETQYF. CDR3 DNA sequence: TGCGCCAGCAGCCACCTTACTGAGGGGGGGCAAGAGACCCAGTACTTC.

This clonotype was detected only a few times. The chain uses TRBV27 and TRBJ2-7; possibly TRBD1 for D (6 bases). The germline V gene has CDR1 MNHEY and CDR2 SMNVEV (reference sequence). The CDR3 spans 15 residues. Trimming left V 5 bases short and J 7 bases short, with 21 bases between. The CDR3 DNA reads TGTGCCAGCAGTCCAGGGGTCCCGGGTCCTACAGAGCAGTACTTC. Protein: CASSPGVPGPTEQYF.

This clonotype was counted between two and nine times. The chain uses TRBV29-1 and TRBJ2-7; D might be TRBD1 (6 bases). The CDR3 extends over 13 amino acids. CDR1 is SQVTM and CDR2 is ANQGSEA in the germline V gene. Trimming took 4 bases from V and 4 from J, leaving 14 bases between them. CDR3 sequence: CSVATDRGYEQYF. DNA of the CDR3: TGCAGCGTTGCAACGGACAGAGGATACGAGCAGTACTTC.

This chain links TRBV5-5 with TRBJ2-7; tentatively, D is TRBD1 (6 bases). CDR3 length: 19 residues. V was trimmed by 1 base and J by 4 bases, leaving 27 bases between them. Germline V gene sequence: CDR1 SGHKS, CDR2 YYEKEE (reference sequence). This chain's CDR3 is CASSLFFGAVRDKNYEQYF. Here the CDR3 DNA reads TGTGCCAGCAGCTTGTTTTTCGGAGCTGTCAGGGACAAGAATTACGAGCAGTACTTC. The full variable domain, its missing parts supplied by reference TRBV5-5 and TRBJ2-7, is DAGVTQSPTHLIKTRGQQVTLRCSPISGHKSVSWYQQVLGQGPQFIFQYYEKEERGRGNFPDRFSARQFPNYSSELNVNALLLGDSALYLCASSLFFGAVRDKNYEQYFGPGTRLTVT.

This clonotype showed up just a few times. The chain recombines TRBV7-9 with TRBJ2-1; TRBD2 matches 12 bases. V shed 4 bases and J 5 bases; nucleotides not matched to a gene: 6. In germline, CDR1 is SEHNR, CDR2 FQNEAQ (reference sequence). The CDR3 sequence is 16 residues long. The CDR3 region has the DNA TGTGCCAGCAGCTCGACTAGCGGGGGAGCCCACAATGAGCAGTTCTTC. It codes for CASSSTSGGAHNEQFF.

This clonotype was counted a few times. V usage is TRBV11-2 and J usage is TRBJ2-1; D perhaps matches TRBD2 (6 bases). The CDR3 has 15 amino acids. Trimming left V 4 bases short and J 4 bases short, with 14 bases between. CDR1 and CDR2 from the germline V gene are SGHAT and FQNNGV. CDR3 residues: CASSSGVALYNEQFF. The CDR3 bases are TGTGCCAGCAGCTCGGGGGTGGCCTTATACAATGAGCAGTTCTTC. The variable domain in full, completed from reference TRBV11-2 and TRBJ2-1, reads EAGVAQSPRYKIIEKRQSVAFWCNPISGHATLYWYQQILGQGPKLLIQFQNNGVVDDSQLPKDRFSAERLKGVDSTLKIQPAKLEDSAVYLCASSSGVALYNEQFFGPGTRLTVL.

The sample holds a few counts of this clonotype. V is TRBV20-1 and J is TRBJ2-5, with D uncertain. Germline V gene sequence: CDR1 DFQATT, CDR2 SNEGSKA (reference sequence). The CDR3 is 14 residues long. Deletions cut 3 bases from V and 5 bases from J, with 16 bases between. The CDR3 nucleotides read TGCAGTGCTAGTATAGGACGGCAACAGGAGACCCAGTACTTC. This translates into CSASIGRQQETQYF.

The chain links TRBV7-2 to TRBJ1-4, with D possibly being TRBD1 (5 bases). Per the germline V gene, CDR1 is SGHTA and CDR2 is FQGNSA. The V end lost 3 bases, the J end lost 7 bases, and 9 bases lay between the germline ends. The CDR3 runs to 13 residues. The CDR3 bases are TGTGCCAGCAGCTTTCCAAGGGGTGAAAAACTGTTTTTT. It yields the protein CASSFPRGEKLFF.

The chain combines TRBV15 with TRBJ2-1, with D unresolved. This CDR3 has 12 amino acids. V lost 0 bases to trimming and J lost 12 bases, with 9 bases between them. The germline V gene has CDR1 LNHNV and CDR2 YYDKDF (reference sequence). This CDR3 is CATSRDLAVQFF. In DNA, the CDR3 is TGTGCCACCAGCAGAGATCTTGCGGTGCAGTTCTTC.

The genes are TRBV27 and TRBJ2-3; D is possibly TRBD2 (5 bases). CDR1 MNHEY and CDR2 SMNVEV come from the germline V gene (reference sequence). Trimming left V 5 bases short and J 2 bases short, with 17 bases between. This CDR3 has 16 residues. CDR3 residues: CASSPRTDSPTDTQYF. The CDR3 coding sequence is TGTGCCAGCAGTCCACGGACGGACTCCCCCACAGATACGCAGTATTTT.

This sequence joins TRBV12-3 or TRBV12-4 and TRBJ2-2; maybe TRBD2 (5 bases). The CDR3 contains 16 residues. Deletions cut 6 bases from V and 1 base from J, with 15 bases between. CDR3 bases: TGTGCCAGCAGCTCCGCAGCGGAGGAGAACACCGGGGAGCTGTTTTTT. This codes for CASSSAAEENTGELFF.

This clonotype appeared a single time. At one end, the junction sequence differs from germline, possibly due to a read error. This chain uses TRBV5-1 with TRBJ1-5, with D possibly matching TRBD1 (5 bases). The CDR3 has 13 amino acids. Per the germline V gene, CDR1 is SGHRS and CDR2 is YFSETQ. CDR3 nucleotide sequence: TGCGCCAGCAGCTATAGGGGTGTCGAGCCCCGGCATTTT. Translated: CASSYRGVEPRHF.

This clonotype has only a few counts. This rearrangement joins TRBV20-1 to TRBJ2-7; perhaps TRBD2 as D (5 bases). This CDR3 is built from 14 residues. The ends were cut back, 6 bases at V and 0 bases at J, with 15 bases in the middle. The germline V gene encodes CDR1 DFQATT and CDR2 SNEGSKA (reference sequence). In DNA form, the CDR3 reads TGCAGTGCGCTCCCGTCGGGGAGCTCCTACGAGCAGTACTTC. It translates to CSALPSGSSYEQYF.

The V and J genes are TRBV25-1 and TRBJ2-7; TRBD2 matches 7 bases. CDR1 and CDR2 from the germline V gene are MGHDK and SYGVNS. V shed 5 bases and J 4 bases; nucleotides not matched to a gene: 2. CDR3 size: 12 residues. CDR3 DNA sequence: TGTGCCAGCAGTATGGGGGGGTACGAGCAGTACTTC. Residues: CASSMGGYEQYF.

The genes are TRBV7-9 and TRBJ2-7; TRBD1 matches 8 bases. This CDR3 has 16 amino acids. CDR1 SEHNR and CDR2 FQNEAQ come from the germline V gene (reference sequence). The ends lost 1 base at V and 5 bases at J; junction bases unmatched: 10. The CDR3 bases are TGTGCCAGCAGCTTAGATGGCAGGGGGCATTCGGACGAGCAGTACTTC. Translation: CASSLDGRGHSDEQYF.

This sequence joins TRBV12-3 or TRBV12-4 and TRBJ2-1, with D hard to call. V gave up 3 bases and J gave up 4 bases, with 10 bases separating them. The CDR3 spans 14 residues. CDR3: CASSLATLYNEQFF. The CDR3 nucleotides read TGTGCCAGCAGTTTGGCCACACTGTACAATGAGCAGTTCTTC.

The chain combines TRBV4-1 with TRBJ2-3, with D perhaps matching TRBD1 or TRBD2 (5 bases each). Germline CDR1 is MGHRA and CDR2 is YSYEKL. This CDR3 has 14 amino acids. The ends were cut back, 4 bases at V and 7 bases at J, with 15 bases in the middle. CDR3 amino acids: CASSPGPGRNTQYF. The DNA of the CDR3 is TGCGCCAGCAGCCCGGGGCCAGGTCGGAATACGCAGTATTTT.

This clonotype occurred a few times. V usage is TRBV29-1 and J usage is TRBJ2-2, with a weak D call TRBD1 (5 bases). The CDR3 runs to 15 residues. Trimming took 5 bases from V and 1 from J, leaving 14 bases between them. CDR1 and CDR2 from the germline V gene are SQVTM and ANQGSEA. The CDR3 coding sequence is TGCAGCGTTCATGGTCCAGGGAAGAACACCGGGGAGCTGTTTTTT. Translating it yields CSVHGPGKNTGELFF.

The rearrangement joins TRBV7-9 to TRBJ2-1; D not certain. The J call could be wrong; TRBJ2-7 is a better fit for the DNA end. Germline CDR1 SEHNR, CDR2 FQNEAQ (reference sequence). The CDR3 loop spans 13 amino acids. The CDR3 here is CASSFNNTYEQYF. The CDR3 nucleotides are TGTGCCAGCAGCTTCAACAACACCTACGAGCAGTACTTC.

The chain carries TRBV5-1 and TRBJ1-1; D possibly corresponds to TRBD1 (6 bases). CDR3 length equals 13 residues. Trimming cost V 4 bases and J 6 bases, with 13 bases left between them. Germline CDR1 reads SGHRS; CDR2 reads YFSETQ. Here the CDR3 DNA reads TGCGCCAGCAGCCAAACTAGGGGGGCTGAAGCTTTCTTT. Translating gives CASSQTRGAEAFF.

The chain recombines TRBV11-2 with TRBJ1-2; 9 nucleotides agree with TRBD1. The length of the CDR3 is 15 residues. With V trimmed by 5 bases and J by 3 bases, 7 bases remained unmatched. The germline gives CDR1 SGHAT, CDR2 FQNNGV. The CDR3 nucleotides are TGTGCCAGCAGCCCCTTGGACAGGGGCGACTATGGCTACACCTTC. It codes for CASSPLDRGDYGYTF.

This chain connects TRBV4-2 to TRBJ2-4, with 8 bases that match TRBD1. Looked up from germline, CDR1 is LGHNA and CDR2 is YNFKEQ. The CDR3 is 18 residues long. Trimming cost V 3 bases and J 9 bases; bases outside gene matches: 19. In nucleotides, the CDR3 is TGTGCCAGCAGCCAGAAATGGGGGGACCTTGGACAGGGTTCCATTCAGTACTTC. Protein sequence: CASSQKWGDLGQGSIQYF.

CDR3 protein: CASSLQGAQNEQYF. For the CDR3, the DNA is TGTGCCAGCAGCTTGCAGGGGGCGCAGAATGAGCAGTACTTC. The rearrangement links TRBV21-1 to TRBJ2-5; the table gives TRBD1 as D, unverified against the DNA. TRBV21-1 is flagged as a pseudogene. The CDR3 extends over 14 amino acids.

This clonotype is a singleton in its sample. The gene calls are TRBV29-1 and TRBJ1-2; 10 positions agree with TRBD1. CDR1 is SQVTM, CDR2 ANQGSEA, per germline. J gave up 3 bases and V 1 base, and 8 bases lay outside the gene matches. The CDR3 length is 16 residues. CDR3 sequence reads: CSVEGLGQGDHYGYTF. The CDR3 nucleotides read TGCAGCGTTGAAGGCCTAGGACAGGGGGATCACTATGGCTACACCTTC.